This entry concerns a single T cell receptor (beta chain). The CDR3 has 14 amino acids. V dropped 2 bases and J dropped 2; count of bases not matched to a gene: 3. The V gene's germline CDR1 is MNHNS and CDR2 SASEGT. This record comes from a study of blood T cell repertoires in COVID-19. In the original processing: Nucleated cell number was recorded as an estimate derived from reference gene primer amplification. Sequencing used immunoSEQ multiplex PCR; TCRdb keeps in-frame clones, though not all of them. D and trimming were read from the DNA, whereas the V and J calls and clone size are those reported in that table. The repertoire holds about 480,000 clones, with about 88% as singletons.

The sequenced sample was peripheral blood. This clonotype originated in a woman aged 45-60 years with COVID-19, enrolled during active disease. This rearrangement joins TRBV6-1 to TRBJ2-7; 7 bases fit TRBD1. The CDR3 reads CASSEQGTAYEQYF. DNA of the CDR3: TGTGCCAGCAGTGAACAAGGGACAGCCTACGAGCAGTACTTC.